This TCR beta chain came from a study of blood T cell repertoires in COVID-19. Study in general: Spain, Italy and the United States supplied samples that represented acute and convalescent COVID-19. PBMCs, B-cell-depleted T cells, or T cells provided the cDNA or gDNA that made up the material.

Original methodology: Cell counts per sample came from amplifying reference gene primers. Sequencing used immunoSEQ multiplex PCR; TCRdb keeps in-frame clones, though not all of them. V, J and clone size were drawn from that table, and D and trimming were deduced from the DNA. Of roughly 180,000 clones in the sample, roughly 84% were seen once. The junction had 2 bases not matched to a gene; V was cut back by 8 bases and J by 6 bases. Germline CDR1 reads MNHNY; CDR2 reads SVGAGI (reference sequence). The CDR3 length is 11 residues. The sequence derives from a woman aged 50 to 60 with COVID-19, enrolled during active disease. This chain joins TRBV6-6 and TRBJ1-1, with 8 bases fitting TRBD1. Sequenced input: peripheral blood. The chain's CDR3 is CASGQGPEAFF. CDR3 bases: TGTGCCAGCGGACAGGGTCCTGAAGCTTTCTTT.